This passage covers 3 T cell receptor beta chains from one sample sequenced in a study of blood T cells in healthy people across ages. Next came a second PCR, run for about 7 to 12 cycles, which used a sample-barcoded 5' primer along with a J-beta primer mix. MiXCR was run by TCRdb on the 5' RACE reads, yielding one entry per CDR3 protein. The sample has 1.5 million to 2 million distinct CDR3 sequences, about 50% seen once. The sample taken for sequencing was blood. The receptors stem from a woman between 35 and 50 years old in good health.

The table lists this clonotype with a few counts. V gene TRBV6-5 combines with J gene TRBJ2-1; D unresolved. V lost 4 bases and J 9 bases, leaving 7 bases between the germline ends. The germline CDR1 and CDR2 sequences are MNHEY and SVGAGI. The CDR3 is made up of 11 amino acids. Written as DNA, the CDR3 is TGTGCCAGCAGTTCTATTGGTGAGCAGTTCTTC. As protein: CASSSIGEQFF.

The rearrangement uses TRBV20-1 and TRBJ2-1; D is unclear. Germline V gives CDR1 DFQATT, CDR2 SNEGSKA (reference sequence). Trimming took off 0 bases at V and 11 bases at J, with 8 bases between the two ends. The CDR3 spans 11 residues. This CDR3 is CSARDGEKQFF. CDR3 DNA: TGCAGTGCTAGAGATGGGGAAAAGCAGTTCTTC.

V is TRBV14 and J is TRBJ1-1; D is undetermined. Trimming stripped 3 bases from V and 2 bases from J, with 13 bases between. This CDR3 contains 15 residues. CDR1 and CDR2 (germline): SGHDN, FVKESK. The CDR3 sequence is CASSHIVSKNTEAFF. The DNA for the CDR3 is TGTGCCAGCAGCCACATAGTCAGTAAAAACACTGAAGCTTTCTTT.